This TCR beta chain was sequenced in a study of shared clonotypes between healthy human individuals. Study observations and caveats: Deeper or shallower sequencing was expected to change how clonotypes are shared among donors.

The CDR3 spans 15 residues. Deletions cut 2 bases from V and 1 base from J, with 13 bases between. In germline, CDR1 is SQVTM, CDR2 ANQGSEA. A word on this clone: The antigen is unknown.

Measured with immunoSEQ multiplex PCR; TCRdb has only the in-frame clones, and not every one. The sample gives around 510,000 clones, about 96% of which show up once; approximately 0.067% is in the top ten. V is TRBV29-1 and J is TRBJ2-3; D is perhaps TRBD2 (5 bases). The origin of this receptor is a woman in her twenties or thirties in good health. The specimen sequenced was naive CD4+ T cells sorted from blood. Noted subset: CD45RA+ positively selected. This CDR3 reads CSVEFGVRGTDTQYF. The DNA for the CDR3 is TGCAGCGTTGAATTCGGCGTGAGGGGCACAGATACGCAGTATTTT.